This T cell receptor beta chain was recovered during a study of blood T cell repertoires in COVID-19. Across the study: Material from acute and convalescent COVID-19 was sourced from the United States, Italy and Spain. Sample material is recorded as cDNA or gDNA derived from T cells, B-cell-depleted T cells, or PBMCs.

In the source study's methods: Researchers report that nucleated cell counts were estimated from reference gene primer amplification. Sequencing was performed with immunoSEQ multiplex PCR; in TCRdb, only in-frame clones are kept and a portion is missing. That table supplies the V and J calls and clone size; D and trimming were determined from the DNA. The data contain 97,000 or so clones, about 85% of them seen just once; the ten biggest clones take up around 2%. Germline lookup yields CDR1 SGHRS and CDR2 YFSETQ. J lost 2 bases, V lost 2 bases, and 5 bases had no gene match. CDR3 size: 15 residues. Sequencing input: peripheral blood. The V gene is TRBV5-1, the J gene TRBJ2-7; 9 bases line up with TRBD1. The receptor's source is a man in his forties or fifties with active COVID-19. The CDR3 nucleotides read TGCGCCAGCAGCTTAACAGGGGGCTACGCCTACGAGCAGTACTTC. Protein product: CASSLTGGYAYEQYF.